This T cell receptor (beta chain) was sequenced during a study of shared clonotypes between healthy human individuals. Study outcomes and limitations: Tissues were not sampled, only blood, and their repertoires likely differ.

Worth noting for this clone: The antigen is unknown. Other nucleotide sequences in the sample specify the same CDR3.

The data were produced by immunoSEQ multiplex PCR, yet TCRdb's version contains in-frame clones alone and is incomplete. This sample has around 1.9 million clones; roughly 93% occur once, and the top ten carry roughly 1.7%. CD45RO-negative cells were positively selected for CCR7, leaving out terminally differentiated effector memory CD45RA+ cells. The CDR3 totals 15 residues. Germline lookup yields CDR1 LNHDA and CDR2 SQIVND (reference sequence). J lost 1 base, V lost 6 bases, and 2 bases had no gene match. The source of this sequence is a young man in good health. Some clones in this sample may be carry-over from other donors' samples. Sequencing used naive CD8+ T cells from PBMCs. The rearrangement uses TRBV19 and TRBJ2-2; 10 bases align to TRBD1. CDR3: CASSRDRGNTGELFF. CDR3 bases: TGTGCCAGTAGCAGGGACAGGGGGAACACCGGGGAGCTGTTTTTT.